Listed below are T cell receptor beta chains from one sample, sequenced in a study of blood T cell repertoires in COVID-19. The method was immunoSEQ multiplex PCR; TCRdb's version includes in-frame clones alone and lacks a portion of them. Of about 200,000 clones detected, 88% appear once; the ten largest clones hold about 4.4%. The specimen was peripheral blood. Receptors were obtained from a human donor in a cohort sampled during active COVID-19. CDR3s include the opening cysteine and the closing phenylalanine or tryptophan. Each record gives: J gene, clone size, V gene, CDR3 protein. Not every row has a clone size; where given, it reads once, few, many or a size class.

j_call: TRBJ2-1; clone_size: .; v_call: TRBV20-1; cdr3_aa: CSAREYNEQFF
j_call: TRBJ1-6; clone_size: .; v_call: TRBV11-2; cdr3_aa: CASSYSGTAYNSPLHF
j_call: TRBJ2-6; clone_size: few; v_call: TRBV30; cdr3_aa: CAWIRDRVARGANVLTF
j_call: TRBJ2-1; clone_size: .; v_call: TRBV30; cdr3_aa: CAWSTVAGWAEQFF
j_call: TRBJ1-2; clone_size: .; v_call: TRBV29-1; cdr3_aa: CSALPVYGYTF
j_call: TRBJ1-5; clone_size: once; v_call: TRBV5-5; cdr3_aa: CASSPGTDLSNQPQHF
j_call: TRBJ2-7; clone_size: .; v_call: TRBV9; cdr3_aa: CASSATGTGVYEQYF
j_call: TRBJ1-4; clone_size: .; v_call: TRBV6-2/TRBV6-3; cdr3_aa: CASSLTERNEKLFF
j_call: TRBJ1-4; clone_size: few; v_call: TRBV10-1; cdr3_aa: CASRNLNEKLFF
j_call: TRBJ2-3; clone_size: .; v_call: TRBV4-2; cdr3_aa: CASSTQSAGNTDTQYF
j_call: TRBJ1-1; clone_size: .; v_call: TRBV5-6; cdr3_aa: CASSLGQGSGTEAFF
j_call: TRBJ1-2; clone_size: once; v_call: TRBV5-6; cdr3_aa: CASSPDRGRGGYTF
j_call: TRBJ2-3; clone_size: .; v_call: TRBV14; cdr3_aa: CASSSTPSTDTQYF
j_call: TRBJ2-7; clone_size: .; v_call: TRBV7-2; cdr3_aa: CASSFSSGGTTSYEQYF
j_call: TRBJ2-7; clone_size: few; v_call: TRBV9; cdr3_aa: CASAVAPAYEQYF
j_call: TRBJ2-5; clone_size: .; v_call: TRBV4-1; cdr3_aa: CASSQGLTSGRLQETQYF
j_call: TRBJ2-1; clone_size: .; v_call: TRBV4-1; cdr3_aa: CASSQLLAGSYNEQFF
j_call: TRBJ2-7; clone_size: .; v_call: TRBV18; cdr3_aa: CASSPPSSYEQYF
j_call: TRBJ2-7; clone_size: .; v_call: TRBV12-2; cdr3_aa: CASRLAKGGGQPITYSYEQYF
j_call: TRBJ1-2; clone_size: .; v_call: TRBV19; cdr3_aa: CASTISRSTGPYGYTF
j_call: TRBJ1-1; clone_size: .; v_call: TRBV5-1; cdr3_aa: CASSLGGETEAFF
j_call: TRBJ2-7; clone_size: .; v_call: TRBV29-1; cdr3_aa: CSVETPSGNSYEQYF
j_call: TRBJ1-1; clone_size: .; v_call: TRBV19; cdr3_aa: CASRVGSMNTEAFF
j_call: TRBJ2-1; clone_size: .; v_call: TRBV10-3; cdr3_aa: CAITRGIAGYNEQFF